These 30 T cell receptor beta chains came from one sample sequenced in a study of blood T cell repertoires in COVID-19. This table comes from immunoSEQ multiplex PCR, and its TCRdb copy is limited to in-frame clones, with some not included. This table holds 310,000 or so clones, 80% to 90% found once. The sequenced sample was peripheral blood. All receptors derive from a man aged 18 to 29 who had recovered from COVID-19.

J is TRBJ1-2 and V is TRBV6-2 or TRBV6-3, with TRBD1 as a possible D gene (6 bases). CDR3 length equals 14 residues. Germline CDR1 MNHEY, CDR2 SVGEGT. V was trimmed by 4 bases and J by 8 bases, leaving 17 bases between them. The CDR3 sequence: CASSLQGSAIGYTF. CDR3 nucleotides: TGTGCCAGCAGTTTACAGGGATCCGCCATCGGCTACACCTTC.

This clone was counted between two and nine times. This chain connects TRBV27 to TRBJ1-1; no clear D. CDR1 and CDR2 from the germline V gene are MNHEY and SMNVEV (reference sequence). This CDR3 region has 13 residues. V lost 6 bases and J 5 bases, leaving 13 bases between the germline ends. The CDR3 DNA reads as TGTGCCAGCAGGTTCGGGGAACGGACTGAAGCTTTCTTT. It is translated as CASRFGERTEAFF.

This chain connects TRBV9 to TRBJ2-1; weak D call: TRBD1 (6 bases). Germline-derived CDR1 and CDR2 are SGDLS and YYNGEE. This CDR3 has 16 amino acids. Trimming shortened V by 4 bases and J by 1 base, and 15 bases separated the two germline ends. In DNA form, the CDR3 reads TGTGCCAGCAGCACCAAGGGGGACCCGTCCTACAATGAGCAGTTCTTC. This encodes CASSTKGDPSYNEQFF.

The V and J genes are TRBV14 and TRBJ2-3; no clear D. V lost 3 bases to trimming and J lost 2 bases, with 12 bases between them. Germline V CDR1 and CDR2: SGHDN, FVKESK. CDR3 size: 15 residues. The CDR3 DNA reads TGTGCCAGCAGCCATAAACCCGGAGACACAGATACGCAGTATTTT. This encodes CASSHKPGDTDTQYF.

The chain uses TRBV6-1 and TRBJ2-2; perhaps TRBD2 as D (5 bases). The V end lost 3 bases, the J end lost 4 bases, and 12 bases lay between the germline ends. The CDR3 covers 15 residues. The germline CDR1 and CDR2 sequences are MNHNS and SASEGT. The CDR3 DNA is TGTGCCAGCAGTGATAGGAGGTCGGGCACCGGGGAGCTGTTTTTT. It codes for CASSDRRSGTGELFF.

The chain has TRBV27 and TRBJ2-3; 7 nucleotides agree with TRBD1. The germline V gene has CDR1 MNHEY and CDR2 SMNVEV (reference sequence). V was pared by 8 bases and J by 8 bases, with 7 bases of the junction left unmatched. This CDR3 spans 12 amino acids. The DNA for the CDR3 is TGTGCCAGCTTCCGGTCAGGGGGTACGCAGTATTTT. Translating gives CASFRSGGTQYF.

The genes are TRBV9 and TRBJ2-5; 7 bases match TRBD2. The CDR3 sequence is 17 residues long. J was trimmed by 4 bases and V by 3 bases; bases with no gene match: 15. Per the germline V gene, CDR1 is SGDLS and CDR2 is YYNGEE. The DNA for the CDR3 is TGTGCCAGCAGCGCCCGGACTAGTAGTTTTTCTGGAGAGACCCAGTACTTC. It encodes CASSARTSSFSGETQYF.

V gene TRBV4-1 combines with J gene TRBJ1-6, with 7 bases identical to TRBD1. This CDR3 contains 15 residues. Per the germline V gene, CDR1 is MGHRA and CDR2 is YSYEKL. V trimming: 0 bases; J trimming: 5 bases; junction bases outside the gene matches: 1. The CDR3: CASSQEGQDNSPLHF. DNA for the CDR3: TGCGCCAGCAGCCAAGAAGGACAGGATAATTCACCCCTCCACTTT.

J is TRBJ2-7 and V is TRBV19; TRBD2 matches at 14 bases. J was trimmed by 4 bases and V by 3 bases; bases with no gene match: 2. The germline V gene has CDR1 LNHDA and CDR2 SQIVND (reference sequence). The CDR3 totals 15 residues. CDR3 bases: TGTGCCAGTAGTATGGGACTAGCGGGAGAGTACGAGCAGTACTTC. It translates to CASSMGLAGEYEQYF.

V and J are TRBV7-9 and TRBJ2-7; D is ambiguous. Germline CDR1 reads SEHNR; CDR2 reads FQNEAQ (reference sequence). The V and J ends lost 5 bases and 5 bases respectively, with 7 bases between them. The CDR3 totals 11 residues. The DNA for the CDR3 is TGTGCCAGCAGCAACCAGAACGAGCAGTACTTC. Translated, it gives CASSNQNEQYF.

J is TRBJ1-1 and V is TRBV7-9, with 8 bases aligning to TRBD1. The CDR3 consists of 12 residues. V shed 6 bases and J 6 bases; nucleotides not matched to a gene: 3. In germline, CDR1 is SEHNR, CDR2 FQNEAQ (reference sequence). The CDR3 region has the DNA TGTGCCAGCAGACAGGGGGGCCCTGAAGCTTTCTTT. Its protein is CASRQGGPEAFF.

A remark on this clone: Within the sample, other DNA sequences also encode this same CDR3. The V call is TRBV5-1, the J call TRBJ2-7, with 10 bases fitting TRBD2. The CDR3 consists of 14 residues. Germline values: CDR1 SGHRS, CDR2 YFSETQ. V gave up 0 bases and J gave up 5 bases; unmatched junction bases: 2. The CDR3 DNA sequence: TGCGCCAGCAGCTTGGTCCTAGCGGGAGACGAGCAGTACTTC. Translated: CASSLVLAGDEQYF.

The rearrangement uses TRBV9 and TRBJ1-2; D is unresolved. From germline, CDR1 is SGDLS and CDR2 YYNGEE. Trimming removed 4 bases at V and 0 bases at J, with 19 bases between. The CDR3 has 17 residues. CDR3 sequence: CASSLPGGQATNYGYTF. DNA of the CDR3: TGTGCCAGCAGCCTCCCTGGAGGGCAGGCCACTAACTATGGCTACACCTTC. The complete variable domain, with remaining parts taken from reference TRBV9 and TRBJ1-2, reads DSGVTQTPKHLITATGQRVTLRCSPRSGDLSVYWYQQSLDQGLQFLIQYYNGEERAKGNILERFSAQQFPDLHSELNLSSLELGDSALYFCASSLPGGQATNYGYTFGSGTRLTVV.

The sample holds many counts of this clone. The chain employs TRBV7-3 and TRBJ1-2, with D hard to call. The V gene lost 2 bases and the J gene lost 7 bases, with 14 bases spanning the gap. Germline assignment: CDR1 SGHTA and CDR2 FQGTGA. The CDR3 has 14 amino acids. The CDR3 DNA reads as TGTGCCAGCAGCTTAGAGGGATTATTTTTTGGCTACACCTTC. Translation: CASSLEGLFFGYTF. The whole variable domain, filled in from reference TRBV7-3 and TRBJ1-2, reads GAGVSQTPSNKVTEKGKYVELRCDPISGHTALYWYRQSLGQGPEFLIYFQGTGAADDSGLPNDRFFAVRPEGSVSTLKIQRTERGDSAVYLCASSLEGLFFGYTFGSGTRLTVV.

The chain combines TRBV27 with TRBJ1-1; the match to TRBD1 covers 8 bases. V was clipped by 6 bases and J by 3 bases; unmatched bases: 9. CDR3 size: 15 residues. Germline V CDR1 and CDR2: MNHEY, SMNVEV (reference sequence). CDR3 DNA sequence: TGTGCCAGCAGGCGCGACAGGGGATCGGACACTGAAGCTTTCTTT. It codes for CASRRDRGSDTEAFF.

In this sample, this clone turned up a few times. V usage is TRBV7-3 and J usage is TRBJ1-1; D might be TRBD1 (5 bases). CDR3 length: 13 residues. V lost 5 bases and J lost 1, with 8 bases in between. Germline-derived CDR1 and CDR2 are SGHTA and FQGTGA. CDR3 protein: CASSRGANTEAFF. CDR3 nucleotide sequence: TGTGCCAGCAGCCGTGGGGCGAACACTGAAGCTTTCTTT.

On this clone: One end of the junction fails to match germline, which may point to a read error. The CDR3 protein is CASSQDLTQGARF. The CDR3 region has the DNA TGTGCCAGCAGCCAAGATTTGACCCAAGGGGCTCGCTTC. V and J are TRBV3-1 (or the pseudogene TRBV3-2) and TRBJ2-7; the D gene is possibly TRBD1 (5 bases). CDR1 LGHDT and CDR2 YNNKEL come from the germline V gene (reference sequence). This CDR3 spans 13 amino acids.

V is TRBV4-1 and J is TRBJ1-6, with D tentatively TRBD1 (6 bases). Germline lookup yields CDR1 MGHRA and CDR2 YSYEKL. The CDR3 runs to 14 residues. Trimming pared 3 bases from V and 11 bases from J, leaving 14 bases between. The CDR3 DNA reads as TGCGCCAGCAGCCAGGGCACAGGGACGCCACCCCTCCACTTT. Protein sequence: CASSQGTGTPPLHF.

V usage is TRBV7-9 and J usage is TRBJ1-2; a possible D gene is TRBD1 (5 bases). V lost 7 bases, J lost 6 bases, and 15 bases lay in between. Germline CDR1 SEHNR, CDR2 FQNEAQ (reference sequence). The CDR3 loop spans 13 amino acids. The CDR3 region is CASKLGGGNGYTF. DNA of the CDR3: TGTGCCAGCAAATTAGGCGGGGGGAATGGCTACACCTTC.

This sequence joins TRBV4-2 and TRBJ2-7; the match to TRBD1 covers 9 bases. The V and J ends lost 4 bases and 3 bases, in that order; junction bases with no gene match: 4. CDR1 LGHNA and CDR2 YNFKEQ come from the germline V gene. CDR3 length: 14 amino acids. The CDR3 loop is CASSPGQGYYEQYF. CDR3 coding DNA: TGTGCCAGCAGCCCGGGACAGGGTTACTACGAGCAGTACTTC.

The V and J genes are TRBV25-1 and TRBJ1-2; possibly TRBD1 for D (5 bases). The CDR3 consists of 15 residues. Trimming stripped 1 base from V and 5 bases from J, with 14 bases between. In germline, CDR1 is MGHDK, CDR2 SYGVNS. For the CDR3, the DNA is TGTGCCAGCAGTGAATCGCGGCAGGGAGGGTATGGCTACACCTTC. It is translated as CASSESRQGGYGYTF.

The genes are TRBV11-2 and TRBJ1-5; no reliable D call. Trimming removed 0 bases from V and 2 bases from J, with 11 bases in between. CDR3 size: 16 residues. CDR1 SGHAT and CDR2 FQNNGV come from the germline V gene. CDR3 sequence reads: CASSLEGRWGNQPQHF. CDR3 DNA: TGTGCCAGCAGCTTAGAGGGCCGGTGGGGCAATCAGCCCCAGCATTTT. Combining the CDR3 with reference TRBV11-2 and TRBJ1-5 gives the whole variable domain EAGVAQSPRYKIIEKRQSVAFWCNPISGHATLYWYQQILGQGPKLLIQFQNNGVVDDSQLPKDRFSAERLKGVDSTLKIQPAKLEDSAVYLCASSLEGRWGNQPQHFGDGTRLSIL.

The sample holds a few counts of this clone. The genes are TRBV24-1 and TRBJ2-2; TRBD2 matches at 13 bases. Germline CDR1 is KGHDR and CDR2 is SFDVKD. This CDR3 spans 19 amino acids. Germline trimming cut 7 bases from V and 7 bases from J; bases unmatched to any gene: 17. CDR3 sequence (DNA): TGTGCCACCAGCCTAAGGACTAGCGGGAGAAAAGGACAAGGCGGGGAGCTGTTTTTT. This translates into CATSLRTSGRKGQGGELFF.

V usage is TRBV6-1 and J usage is TRBJ1-2, with D tentatively TRBD1 (6 bases). The CDR3 loop spans 16 amino acids. Trimming pared 1 base from V and 8 bases from J, leaving 20 bases between. Germline values: CDR1 MNHNS, CDR2 SASEGT. The CDR3 spells CASSEGGSLTGSGYTF. The CDR3 nucleotides read TGTGCCAGCAGTGAAGGAGGGTCCCTTACAGGGTCCGGCTACACCTTC.

The rearrangement links TRBV6-6 to TRBJ2-7; D is possibly TRBD1 (6 bases). The germline V gene encodes CDR1 MNHNY and CDR2 SVGAGI (reference sequence). There are 13 residues in the CDR3. The germline V and J ends were trimmed by 6 bases and 0 bases, with 9 bases remaining between them. Here the CDR3 DNA reads TGTGCCAGCAGACGGGACACCTCCTACGAGCAGTACTTC. Its translation: CASRRDTSYEQYF.

The V gene is TRBV27, the J gene TRBJ2-7, with D tentatively TRBD1 (6 bases). The germline V gene has CDR1 MNHEY and CDR2 SMNVEV (reference sequence). Trimming left V 5 bases short and J 5 bases short, with 10 bases between. CDR3 length: 12 residues. This chain's CDR3 is CASSLTGNEQYF. The CDR3 DNA follows: TGTGCCAGCAGTCTGACAGGCAACGAGCAGTACTTC.

The chain links TRBV14 to TRBJ1-4, with a possible D match to TRBD1 (5 bases). Per germline, CDR1 SGHDN and CDR2 FVKESK. V was clipped by 0 bases and J by 1 base, with 9 bases between them. The CDR3 runs 16 residues. The chain's CDR3 is CASSQEGRGTNEKLFF. For the CDR3, the DNA is TGTGCCAGCAGCCAAGAGGGGCGGGGAACTAATGAAAAACTGTTTTTT.

V gene TRBV3-1 (or the pseudogene TRBV3-2) combines with J gene TRBJ2-7; 16 bases are shared with TRBD2. Unmatched junction bases numbered 8, after V lost 4 bases and J lost 2 bases. The germline CDR1 and CDR2 sequences are LGHDT and YNNKEL (reference sequence). This CDR3 comprises 18 residues. This chain's CDR3 is CASSRGTSGGAEPYEQYF. The CDR3 region has the DNA TGTGCCAGCAGCCGCGGGACTAGCGGGGGGGCAGAGCCCTACGAGCAGTACTTC.

V gene TRBV7-2 combines with J gene TRBJ1-2; D gene ambiguous. Trimming took off 0 bases at V and 3 bases at J, with 5 bases between the two ends. Germline V gives CDR1 SGHTA, CDR2 FQGNSA. The CDR3 contains 13 residues. The chain's CDR3 is CASSLAADYGYTF. The CDR3 DNA sequence: TGTGCCAGCAGCTTAGCGGCAGACTATGGCTACACCTTC.

The V gene is TRBV12-3 or TRBV12-4, the J gene TRBJ1-5; tentatively, D is TRBD1 (5 bases). V lost 5 bases and J 5 bases, leaving 10 bases between the germline ends. CDR3 length: 13 residues. Here the CDR3 DNA reads TGTGCCAGCAGTATCAGGGTTCATCAGCCCCAGCATTTT. It codes for CASSIRVHQPQHF.